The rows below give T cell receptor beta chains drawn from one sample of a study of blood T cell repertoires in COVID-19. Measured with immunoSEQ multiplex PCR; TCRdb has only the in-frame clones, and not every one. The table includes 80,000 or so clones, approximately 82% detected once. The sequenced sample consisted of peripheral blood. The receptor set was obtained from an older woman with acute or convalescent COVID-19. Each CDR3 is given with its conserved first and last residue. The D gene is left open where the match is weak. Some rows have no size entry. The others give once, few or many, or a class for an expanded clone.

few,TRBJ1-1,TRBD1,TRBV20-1,CSASGETGLMNTEAFF,TGCAGTGCTAGTGGGGAGACAGGGTTAATGAACACTGAAGCTTTCTTT
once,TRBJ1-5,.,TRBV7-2,CASTFLQGFDQPQHF,TGTGCCAGCACCTTTTTACAGGGCTTCGATCAGCCCCAGCATTTT
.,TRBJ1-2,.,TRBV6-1,CASSEMAGPEKGYTF,TGTGCCAGCAGTGAAATGGCAGGCCCAGAGAAAGGCTACACCTTC
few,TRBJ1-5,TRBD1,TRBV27,CASSSRQGGQPQHF,TGTGCCAGCAGCTCGAGACAGGGAGGTCAGCCCCAGCATTTT
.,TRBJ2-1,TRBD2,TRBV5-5,CASSANGLAGVGEQFF,TGTGCCAGCAGCGCCAACGGACTAGCGGGAGTCGGTGAGCAGTTCTTC
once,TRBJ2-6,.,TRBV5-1,CASSLARLSGANVLTF,TGCGCCAGCAGCTTGGCCCGTCTCTCTGGGGCCAACGTCCTGACTTTC
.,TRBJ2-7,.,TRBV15,CATSPQGYEQYF,TGTGCCACCAGCCCGCAGGGCTACGAGCAGTACTTC
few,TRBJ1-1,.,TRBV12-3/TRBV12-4,CASRPDSNTEAFF,TGTGCCAGCAGGCCCGACAGTAACACTGAAGCTTTCTTT
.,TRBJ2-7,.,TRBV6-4,CASISAWGWSYEQYF,TGTGCCAGCATATCCGCCTGGGGCTGGTCCTACGAGCAGTACTTC
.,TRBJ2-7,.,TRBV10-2,CASSESSGVRYEQYF,TGCGCCAGCAGTGAGTCTAGCGGAGTAAGATACGAGCAGTACTTC
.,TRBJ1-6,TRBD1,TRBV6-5,CASTVQGDNSPLHF,TGTGCCAGCACCGTACAGGGGGACAATTCACCCCTCCACTTT
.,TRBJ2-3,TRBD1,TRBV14,CASSHPGGTTDTQYF,TGTGCCAGCAGCCATCCAGGGGGCACCACAGATACGCAGTATTTT
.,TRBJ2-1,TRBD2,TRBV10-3,CAISSLAGTYNEQFF,TGTGCCATCAGCTCCCTAGCGGGTACCTACAATGAGCAGTTCTTC
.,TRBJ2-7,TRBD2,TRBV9,CASSPEVSGKGEQYF,TGTGCCAGCAGCCCCGAGGTTAGCGGGAAGGGCGAGCAGTACTTC
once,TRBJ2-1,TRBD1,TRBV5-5,CASSLEGQGLHEQFF,TGTGCCAGCAGCTTGGAAGGACAGGGGCTTCATGAGCAGTTCTTC
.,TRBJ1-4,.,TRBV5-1,CASSFLSGEAEKLFF,TGCGCCAGCAGCTTCCTTTCGGGAGAGGCTGAAAAACTGTTTTTT
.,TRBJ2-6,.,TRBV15,CATSRVSRGANVLTF,TGTGCCACCAGCAGAGTCTCGCGCGGGGCCAACGTCCTGACTTTC
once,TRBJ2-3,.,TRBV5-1,CASGTLNTDTQYF,TGCGCCAGCGGGACATTGAACACAGATACGCAGTATTTT
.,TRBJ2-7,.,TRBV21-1,CASSSWTSGFLSYEQYF,TGTGCCAGCAGCAGTTGGACTAGCGGCTTTCTTTCGTACGAGCAGTACTTC
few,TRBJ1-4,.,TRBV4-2,CASSQETRISLNEKLFF,TGTGCCAGCAGCCAAGAAACACGAATTTCCCTGAATGAAAAACTGTTTTTT
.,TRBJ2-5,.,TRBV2,CASSEAKGGSGNQYF,TGTGCCAGCAGTGAAGCGAAAGGGGGTTCAGGGAACCAGTACTTC
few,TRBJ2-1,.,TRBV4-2,CASSQVIGGPQSSNEQFF,TGTGCCAGCAGCCAAGTAATCGGAGGACCTCAATCATCCAATGAGCAGTTCTTC
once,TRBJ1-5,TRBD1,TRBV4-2,CASSPTGGEGQPQHF,TGTGCCAGCAGCCCGACAGGGGGCGAGGGTCAGCCCCAGCATTTT
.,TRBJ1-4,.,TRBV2,CASSDHGQTEKLFF,TGTGCCAGCAGTGACCACGGACAGACCGAAAAACTGTTTTTT
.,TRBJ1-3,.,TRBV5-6,CASSLLGSDSGNTIYF,TGTGCCAGCAGCTTATTGGGCTCGGACTCTGGAAACACCATATATTTT
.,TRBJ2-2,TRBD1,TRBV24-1,CATSDWTGRLNTGELFF,TGTGCCACCAGTGATTGGACAGGGAGGTTGAACACCGGGGAGCTGTTTTTT
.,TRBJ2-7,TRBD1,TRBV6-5,CATRAGGTGRYEQYF,TGTGCCACCAGAGCAGGGGGGACAGGAAGATACGAGCAGTACTTC
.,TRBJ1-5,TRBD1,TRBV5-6,CASSLTGGLGQPQHF,TGTGCCAGCAGCTTGACAGGGGGTTTGGGTCAGCCCCAGCATTTT